The clone carrying this T cell receptor (beta chain) was counted many times. CDR3 and TCR beta VDJ profiling relied on genomic DNA as the template. Via MiXCR, TCRdb re-called the reads, giving one row per CDR3 protein. The sample consists of under 250,000 distinct CDR3 sequences, around 45% of them appearing once. The CDR3 runs to 15 residues. CDR1 SSHAT and CDR2 FNYEAQ come from the germline V gene (reference sequence). This entry is derived from a study of CD8+CD57+ T cells in acquired aplastic anemia. All patients picked for sequencing had shown, by flow cytometry, an expansion of CD8+CD57+ cells. This rearrangement joins TRBV7-7 to TRBJ2-7; perhaps D is TRBD1 or TRBD2 (6 bases each). Sequencing was carried out using sorted CD4+, CD8+, or CD8+CD57+ T cells (not recorded which) from PBMCs. The receptor comes from a human donor with aplastic anemia. The CDR3 nucleotides are TGTGCTAGCCGAAGGGGGGACGGGGCCCCCTACGAGCAGTACTTC. Its translation is CASRRGDGAPYEQYF.